The rows below give T cell receptor beta chains drawn from one sample of a study of T-cell reconstitution after alpha-beta-depleted transplantation in children. Each CDR3 protein is one row after TCRdb ran MiXCR on the PCR reads. The top ten hold 5% of the sample, which has roughly 790,000 distinct CDR3 sequences, roughly 15% seen once. The source material was PBMCs, mostly from graft donor cells, sampled 360 days after TCRalphabeta/CD19-depleted stem cell transplant. Receptors were obtained from a male patient younger than 18 who had a stem cell transplant for acute lymphoblastic leukemia, so the T cells may come from the graft donor. CDR3s leave out the opening cysteine and the closing phenylalanine or tryptophan. D genes are given only for firm matches. Size tells how often a clone was seen (once, few, many) or the class of an expanded clone, and some rows leave it out.

V,size,D,J,CDR3
TRBV29-1,few,NA,TRBJ2-1,SVESTNPIWNNEQF
TRBV5-1,few,TRBD1,TRBJ1-4,ASSWTGPDGEKLF
TRBV19,few,TRBD2,TRBJ2-3,ASSISSGGSTDTQY
TRBV9,many,NA,TRBJ2-1,ASSVAAALYNEQF
TRBV20-1,NA,TRBD2,TRBJ2-5,SASGLAGKEETQY
TRBV6-1,NA,TRBD2,TRBJ2-7,ASRGVAGGPGVEQY
TRBV7-9,few,NA,TRBJ1-1,ASSNYLTGRTEAF
TRBV5-1,NA,TRBD2,TRBJ2-5,ASSLGSSGSQETQY
TRBV7-6,few,NA,TRBJ2-7,ASSLETDTRNYEQY
TRBV12-3/TRBV12-4,many,TRBD1,TRBJ2-7,ASSLDREYEQY
TRBV24-1,few,NA,TRBJ2-1,ATSDTHGEEQF
TRBV5-6,few,NA,TRBJ2-7,ASSLEGGGHYEQY
TRBV29-1,NA,TRBD1,TRBJ1-1,SVIGTGFGDTEAF
TRBV11-3,few,NA,TRBJ1-2,ASSSQGVSYGYT
TRBV7-9,few,NA,TRBJ2-2,ASSFGGSRSGELF
TRBV12-3/TRBV12-4,few,NA,TRBJ2-2,ASSFSVGVPGELF
TRBV6-2/TRBV6-3,few,TRBD2,TRBJ2-1,ASSPFNRLRLAGGDVDEQF
TRBV6-1,few,NA,TRBJ2-7,ASSPLGVPSSYEQY
TRBV20-1,few,NA,TRBJ1-1,SVPEGDNTEAF
TRBV2,few,TRBD2,TRBJ2-1,ASNGGLGGFNEQF
TRBV20-1,NA,NA,TRBJ2-5,SASRTFSQETQY
TRBV4-1,NA,TRBD2,TRBJ2-3,ASSHSAGAASGSTDTQY
TRBV12-3/TRBV12-4,many,NA,TRBJ1-6,ASSLDRDSPLH
TRBV27,NA,TRBD2,TRBJ2-5,ASQLAGYQETQY
TRBV29-1,many,NA,TRBJ2-3,SVAGHRSTDTQY
TRBV3-1,NA,TRBD2,TRBJ2-1,ASSLTGLAGANEQF
TRBV12-3/TRBV12-4,NA,NA,TRBJ2-4,ASSERRLMLGAKNIQY
TRBV13,few,TRBD2,TRBJ2-1,ASSLLLAGDQF
TRBV5-1,many,NA,TRBJ1-1,ASSLAAGEFEAF
TRBV20-1,few,TRBD2,TRBJ2-1,SARLAGGWYEQF
TRBV5-1,NA,NA,TRBJ1-6,ASSRGGDNSPLH
TRBV20-1,NA,NA,TRBJ2-5,SARGIGTLQETQY
TRBV20-1,few,TRBD1,TRBJ1-6,SARAPGADRVNSPLH
TRBV15,NA,TRBD1,TRBJ1-1,ATRWTGMGTEAF
TRBV6-5,few,NA,TRBJ2-7,ASSYRPSNEQY
TRBV18,NA,TRBD1,TRBJ2-1,ASSGTVFLSYNEQF
TRBV12-3/TRBV12-4,few,TRBD2,TRBJ2-7,ASSLVPGLAGAYEQY
TRBV7-3,NA,NA,TRBJ2-1,ASSSEGVGDLYNEQF
TRBV24-1,many,NA,TRBJ1-1,ATSDPGRTEAF
TRBV12-3/TRBV12-4,NA,TRBD1,TRBJ1-1,ASSPGTGSLNTVAF
TRBV18,few,TRBD2,TRBJ2-3,ASSPMSGTADTQY
TRBV29-1,few,NA,TRBJ1-2,SVVRSWGYT
TRBV7-6,few,TRBD1,TRBJ2-7,ASSFGQGNFYEQY
TRBV20-1,NA,TRBD2,TRBJ2-7,SASLGASGRYEQY
TRBV24-1,few,NA,TRBJ2-7,ATSDSGSYEQY
TRBV7-9,few,NA,TRBJ2-2,ATPETRTRELF
TRBV29-1,NA,TRBD1,TRBJ2-7,SGDRGSPYEQY
TRBV12-3/TRBV12-4,many,NA,TRBJ2-7,ASSLLSYEQY
TRBV5-1,NA,TRBD1,TRBJ2-6,ASSPATGSGANVLT
TRBV20-1,NA,NA,TRBJ2-7,SARGLSFRDYEQY
TRBV28,many,TRBD2,TRBJ2-1,ASSSPSGSPYNEQF
TRBV15,few,NA,TRBJ2-5,ATSRGGERATETQY
TRBV5-1,NA,NA,TRBJ2-3,ASSFGGGEDTQY
TRBV20-1,few,NA,TRBJ2-3,SAREGSPDTQY
TRBV21-1,few,NA,TRBJ2-1,ASSTLGLAGDSYNEQF
TRBV7-3,few,TRBD1,TRBJ1-1,ASSLTGTGSTAF